This entry is about one T cell receptor (beta chain). Antigen specificity is unknown. Phenotypically, naive CD8+ T cells corresponded to CD45RO-CCR7+CD27+CD95-. The V gene's germline CDR1 is SGHVS and CDR2 FQNEAQ. The CDR3 spans 12 residues. 5' RACE with UMI labels generated the TRB cDNA libraries. TCRdb reprocessed the 5' RACE reads and reports one entry per CDR3 protein, with no DNA. In total, the table holds roughly 61,000 distinct CDR3 sequences. The data are from a study of CXCR3-negative and CXCR3-positive naive CD8 T cells. Broader study findings: CXCR3-positive naive cells had TRB CDR3s that were more hydrophobic than CXCR3-negative naive cells had. Naive subsets were similarly diverse, while memory CD8+ repertoires were much less diverse.

This sequence originates from a human donor in good health. Some clones in this sample may be carry-over from other donors' samples. The V call is TRBV7-8, the J call TRBJ1-2; without DNA, the TCRdb call of TRBD1 cannot be checked. Material: naive CXCR3+ CD8+ T cells from blood. Stated subset: CD45RO-CCR7+CD27+CD95- naive CD8+ T cells expressing CXCR3 (TNR3+). The CDR3 sequence is CASSLYRTGYTF.